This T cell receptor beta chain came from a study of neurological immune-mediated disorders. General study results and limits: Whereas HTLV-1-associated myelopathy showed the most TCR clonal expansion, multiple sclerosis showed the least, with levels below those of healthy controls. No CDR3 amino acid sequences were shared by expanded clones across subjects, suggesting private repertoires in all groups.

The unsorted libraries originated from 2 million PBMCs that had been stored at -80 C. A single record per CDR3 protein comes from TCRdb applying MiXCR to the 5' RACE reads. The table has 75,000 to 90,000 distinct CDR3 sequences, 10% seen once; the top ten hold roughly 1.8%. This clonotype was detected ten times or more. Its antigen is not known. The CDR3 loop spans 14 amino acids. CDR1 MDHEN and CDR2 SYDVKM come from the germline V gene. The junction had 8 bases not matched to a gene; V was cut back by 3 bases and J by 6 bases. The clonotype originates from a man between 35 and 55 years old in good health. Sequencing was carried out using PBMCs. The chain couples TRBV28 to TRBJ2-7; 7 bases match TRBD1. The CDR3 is CASSFAAGGGEQYF. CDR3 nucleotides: TGTGCCAGCAGTTTTGCGGCAGGGGGTGGCGAGCAGTACTTC.